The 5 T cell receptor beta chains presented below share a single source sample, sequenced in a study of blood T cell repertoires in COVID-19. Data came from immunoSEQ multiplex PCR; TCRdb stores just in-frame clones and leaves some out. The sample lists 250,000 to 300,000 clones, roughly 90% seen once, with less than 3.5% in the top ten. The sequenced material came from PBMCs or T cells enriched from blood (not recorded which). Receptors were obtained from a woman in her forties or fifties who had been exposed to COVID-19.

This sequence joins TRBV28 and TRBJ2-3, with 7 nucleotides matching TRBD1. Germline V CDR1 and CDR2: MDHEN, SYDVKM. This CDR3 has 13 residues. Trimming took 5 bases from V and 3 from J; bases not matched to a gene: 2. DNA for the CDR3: TGTGCCAGCAGTCAGGGGGTGACAGATACGCAGTATTTT. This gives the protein CASSQGVTDTQYF.

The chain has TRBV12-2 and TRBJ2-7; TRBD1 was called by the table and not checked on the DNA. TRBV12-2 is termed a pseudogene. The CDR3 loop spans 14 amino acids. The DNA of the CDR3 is TGTGCAAGTCGCTGTGGACATAGCTCCTACGAGCAGTACTTC. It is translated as CASRCGHSSYEQYF.

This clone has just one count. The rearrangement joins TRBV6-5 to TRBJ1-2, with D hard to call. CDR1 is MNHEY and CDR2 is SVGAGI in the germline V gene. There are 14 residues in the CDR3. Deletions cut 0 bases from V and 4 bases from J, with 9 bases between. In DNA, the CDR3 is TGTGCCAGCAGTTACTCGGTGGGCAGCTATGGCTACACCTTC. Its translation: CASSYSVGSYGYTF.

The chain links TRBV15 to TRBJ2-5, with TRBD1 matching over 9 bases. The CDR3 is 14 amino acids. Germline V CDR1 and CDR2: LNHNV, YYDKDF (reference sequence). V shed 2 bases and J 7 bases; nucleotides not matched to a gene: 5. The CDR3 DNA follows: TGTGCCACCAGCAGACGGACAGGGGCGGGGACCCAGTACTTC. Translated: CATSRRTGAGTQYF.

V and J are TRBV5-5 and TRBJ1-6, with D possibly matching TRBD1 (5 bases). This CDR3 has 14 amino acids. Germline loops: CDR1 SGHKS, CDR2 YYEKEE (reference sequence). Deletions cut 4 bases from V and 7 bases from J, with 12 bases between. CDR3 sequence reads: CASSGDYGNSPLHF. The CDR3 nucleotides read TGTGCCAGCAGCGGGGACTATGGGAATTCACCCCTCCACTTT.